This T cell receptor beta chain was retrieved from a study of T-cell reconstitution after alpha-beta-depleted transplantation in children. The germline V and J ends were trimmed by 2 bases and 2 bases, with 10 bases remaining between them. The CDR3 has 14 amino acids. Germline-derived CDR1 and CDR2 are SEHNR and FQNEAQ (reference sequence). The table lists this clonotype with a few counts. Its antigen is currently unknown. The authors prepared the TCRbeta library with unique molecular identifiers. MiXCR, run by TCRdb on the PCR reads, gives a single entry per CDR3 protein. The table records 400,000 to 550,000 distinct CDR3 sequences, under 12% of them present only once. Study-wide results and limits: Expanded clones from the graft, numbering several hundred, reportedly supplied alpha-beta T cells about two months after transplant. Newly produced T cells mostly accounted for T-cell counts and diversity one year post-transplant.

Sequenced material: PBMCs, taken before TCRalphabeta/CD19-depleted stem cell transplant. The receptor comes from a child aged 2-15 years with inherited bone marrow failure, due to receive a stem cell transplant. The rearrangement joins TRBV7-9 to TRBJ2-7, with D maybe TRBD1 (6 bases). This CDR3 reads CASSLHRVPYEQYF. DNA for the CDR3: TGTGCCAGCAGCTTACACAGGGTTCCCTACGAGCAGTACTTC.